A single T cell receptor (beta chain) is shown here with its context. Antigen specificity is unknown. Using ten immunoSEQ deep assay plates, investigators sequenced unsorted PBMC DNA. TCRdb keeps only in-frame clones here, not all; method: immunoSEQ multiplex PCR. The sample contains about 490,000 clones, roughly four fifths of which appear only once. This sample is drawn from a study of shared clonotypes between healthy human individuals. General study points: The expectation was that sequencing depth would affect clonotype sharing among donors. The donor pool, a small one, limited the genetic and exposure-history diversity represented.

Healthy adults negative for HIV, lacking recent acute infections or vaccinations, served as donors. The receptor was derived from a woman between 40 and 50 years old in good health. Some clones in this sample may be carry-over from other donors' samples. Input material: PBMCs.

CDR3 sequence (DNA): TGTGCCGCTCTCAGATCTTATAGCAATCAGCCCCAGCATTTT. Translated: CAALRSYSNQPQHF. The chain uses TRBV6-1 and TRBJ1-5, with D unclear. The CDR3 totals 14 residues. Germline V gives CDR1 MNHNS, CDR2 SASEGT. V lost 11 bases to trimming and J lost 0 bases, with 14 bases between them.